The entry below describes one T cell receptor (beta chain). The data are from a study of blood T cell repertoires in COVID-19. Study-level background: Acute-phase and convalescent COVID-19 samples originated in the United States, Italy and Spain. The analysed material was cDNA or gDNA that came from T cells, B-cell-depleted T cells, or PBMCs.

How the authors handled the data: Reference gene primer amplification yielded estimated nucleated cell counts. Data came from immunoSEQ multiplex PCR; TCRdb stores just in-frame clones and leaves some out. The V and J calls and clone size are taken from that table; D and trimming were inferred from the DNA. The sample yields a few hundred thousand clones, roughly 90% seen once. Unmatched junction bases numbered 3, after V lost 6 bases and J lost 0 bases. Germline CDR1 is KGHSH and CDR2 is LQKENI. The CDR3 contains 15 residues. The source is a man in his late teens or twenties with active or convalescent COVID-19. Material: peripheral blood. The chain employs TRBV18 and TRBJ2-3, with TRBD2 matching 10 bases. This CDR3 reads CASSGTSASTDTQYF. The DNA for the CDR3 is TGTGCCAGCTCCGGGACTAGCGCAAGCACAGATACGCAGTATTTT.